These 17 T cell receptor beta chains originate from one sample sequenced in a study of PD-L1 blockade in urothelial cancer. Time point given: peripheral blood 6 weeks after treatment start. The data were produced by immunoSEQ multiplex PCR, yet TCRdb's version contains in-frame clones alone and is incomplete. The table records some 75,000 clones, more than 85% of them present only once. Sequenced here: PBMCs, sampled around atezolizumab (anti-PD-L1) treatment. The receptor set was obtained from a woman aged 80 or over with urothelial cancer.

The chain joins TRBV28 to TRBJ2-1; TRBD1 matches at 8 bases. This CDR3 is 16 amino acids long. V shed 4 bases and J 7 bases; nucleotides not matched to a gene: 12. Germline values: CDR1 MDHEN, CDR2 SYDVKM. CDR3 protein: CASSSIDRGRLNEQFF. DNA for the CDR3: TGTGCCAGCAGTTCAATTGACAGGGGACGGTTGAATGAGCAGTTCTTC. Complete variable domain (other parts from reference TRBV28 and TRBJ2-1): DVKVTQSSRYLVKRTGEKVFLECVQDMDHENMFWYRQDPGLGLRLIYFSYDVKMKEKGDIPEGYSVSREKKERFSLILESASTNQTSMYLCASSSIDRGRLNEQFFGPGTRLTVL.

J is TRBJ1-3 and V is TRBV19, with a tentative D call TRBD1 (5 bases). Germline V CDR1 and CDR2: LNHDA, SQIVND (reference sequence). The V end lost 5 bases, the J end lost 0 bases, and 8 bases lay between the germline ends. The CDR3 consists of 14 residues. This chain's CDR3 is CASSLGLSGNTIYF. The CDR3 coding sequence is TGTGCCAGTAGTCTGGGACTCTCTGGAAACACCATATATTTT. The whole variable domain, filled in from reference TRBV19 and TRBJ1-3, reads DGGITQSPKYLFRKEGQNVTLSCEQNLNHDAMYWYRQDPGQGLRLIYYSQIVNDFQKGDIAEGYSVSREKKESFPLTVTSAQKNPTAFYLCASSLGLSGNTIYFGEGSWLTVV.

The J gene is TRBJ2-5, the V gene TRBV5-1, with a weak D call TRBD1 (6 bases). Germline assignment: CDR1 SGHRS and CDR2 YFSETQ. V dropped 5 bases and J dropped 5 bases, with 19 bases sitting between them. The CDR3 is 15 amino acids. This CDR3 reads CASSSQGRSMETQYF. DNA of the CDR3: TGCGCCAGCAGTTCACAGGGCCGCTCGATGGAGACCCAGTACTTC.

The chain uses TRBV5-1 and TRBJ2-5; 7 nucleotides line up with TRBD2. Germline CDR1 is SGHRS and CDR2 is YFSETQ. This CDR3 comprises 12 residues. Unmatched junction bases numbered 0, after V lost 0 bases and J lost 7 bases. CDR3 coding DNA: TGCGCCAGCAGCTTGGGGGAGGGGACCCAGTACTTC. It is translated as CASSLGEGTQYF.

The V call is TRBV11-2, the J call TRBJ2-1; 10 bases agree with TRBD2. J lost 7 bases, V lost 0 bases, and 6 bases had no gene match. The CDR3 length is 16 residues. Germline V gene sequence: CDR1 SGHAT, CDR2 FQNNGV. CDR3 loop: CASSLESGRAGNEQFF. The CDR3 DNA sequence: TGTGCCAGCAGCTTAGAAAGCGGGAGGGCCGGAAATGAGCAGTTCTTC. The full variable domain, rest sourced from reference TRBV11-2 and TRBJ2-1, is EAGVAQSPRYKIIEKRQSVAFWCNPISGHATLYWYQQILGQGPKLLIQFQNNGVVDDSQLPKDRFSAERLKGVDSTLKIQPAKLEDSAVYLCASSLESGRAGNEQFFGPGTRLTVL.

The chain uses TRBV10-3 and TRBJ2-5, with a possible D match to TRBD2 (6 bases). The CDR3 has 13 residues. Germline loops: CDR1 ENHRY, CDR2 SYGVKD. Trimming cost V 1 base and J 5 bases, with 8 bases left between them. In nucleotides, the CDR3 is TGTGCCATCAGTGAGTTAGCGGCGGAGACCCAGTACTTC. It yields the protein CAISELAAETQYF.

This chain joins TRBV9 and TRBJ2-7, with 10 bases matching TRBD1. The CDR3 totals 17 residues. CDR1 SGDLS and CDR2 YYNGEE come from the germline V gene. With V trimmed by 4 bases and J by 2 bases, 12 bases remained unmatched. DNA for the CDR3: TGTGCCAGCAGCAAGAGGGGGGGGGACAGGGGTACCTACGAGCAGTACTTC. This gives the protein CASSKRGGDRGTYEQYF. Using reference TRBV9 and TRBJ2-7 for the parts outside the CDR3, the full variable domain is DSGVTQTPKHLITATGQRVTLRCSPRSGDLSVYWYQQSLDQGLQFLIQYYNGEERAKGNILERFSAQQFPDLHSELNLSSLELGDSALYFCASSKRGGDRGTYEQYFGPGTRLTVT.

The rearrangement joins TRBV5-8 to TRBJ2-3, with D possibly TRBD2 on 5 matching bases. V lost 0 bases to trimming and J lost 2 bases, with 13 bases between them. This CDR3 spans 16 amino acids. Germline assignment: CDR1 SGHTS and CDR2 YDEGEE. The DNA of the CDR3 is TGTGCCAGCAGCTTGGGGGAGATCAAGATCACAGATACGCAGTATTTT. Amino acid sequence: CASSLGEIKITDTQYF.

Note on this clone: The same CDR3 also results from other DNA sequences found in this sample. This CDR3 is CASSLASGSSYNEQFF. The CDR3 DNA sequence: TGTGCCAGCAGTTTGGCTAGCGGAAGCTCCTACAATGAGCAGTTCTTC. This chain links TRBV28 with TRBJ2-1, with 7 nucleotides matching TRBD2. CDR3 length: 16 residues. Germline CDR1 MDHEN, CDR2 SYDVKM. The trim removed 3 bases at V and 0 bases at J, leaving 5 bases unmatched.

J is TRBJ2-2 and V is TRBV4-1, with D possibly being TRBD2 (5 bases). With 1 base removed from V and 4 bases from J, the gap between germline ends came to 10 bases. This CDR3 is 15 amino acids long. CDR1 and CDR2 from the germline V gene are MGHRA and YSYEKL. The DNA of the CDR3 is TGCGCCAGCAGCCAAGGGATTAGCGCCACCGGGGAGCTGTTTTTT. It translates to CASSQGISATGELFF.

The chain carries TRBV27 and TRBJ1-5; the match to TRBD1 covers 7 bases. With 3 bases clipped from V and 4 bases from J, the junction kept 3 bases outside the gene matches. There are 14 residues in the CDR3. Germline V lookup: CDR1 MNHEY, CDR2 SMNVEV (reference sequence). CDR3 coding DNA: TGTGCCAGCAGTTTCCGGGACAGAAATCAGCCCCAGCATTTT. Translating gives CASSFRDRNQPQHF.

A remark on this clone: The junction does not match germline at one end; this may be a read error. As DNA, the CDR3 is TGTGCTAGCTCACCACCCGTAGTGCGGTTGAACACTGAAGCTTTCTTT. Translating it yields CASSPPVVRLNTEAFF. The rearrangement uses TRBV18 and TRBJ1-1; D call uncertain. The CDR3 contains 16 residues. CDR1 KGHSH and CDR2 LQKENI come from the germline V gene.

The V and J genes are TRBV7-9 and TRBJ2-7; 10 nucleotides agree with TRBD1. Trimming took 7 bases from V and 3 from J; bases not matched to a gene: 6. The CDR3 is made up of 14 amino acids. The germline gives CDR1 SEHNR, CDR2 FQNEAQ (reference sequence). The CDR3 loop is CASNSGQGDYEQYF. CDR3 nucleotide sequence: TGTGCCAGCAACTCCGGACAGGGGGACTACGAGCAGTACTTC.

In the case of this clone: One end of the junction fails to match germline, which may point to a read error. This chain links TRBV28 with TRBJ1-1, with TRBD1 identical over 10 bases. The CDR3 loop spans 16 amino acids. Germline CDR1 MDHEN, CDR2 SYDVKM. The CDR3 DNA follows: TGTGCCAGCAGTATTCGGACAGGGGGTGTGAAAACTGAAGCTTTCTTT. Translated, it gives CASSIRTGGVKTEAFF. Supplemented by reference TRBV28 and TRBJ1-1, the full variable domain reads DVKVTQSSRYLVKRTGEKVFLECVQDMDHENMFWYRQDPGLGLRLIYFSYDVKMKEKGDIPEGYSVSREKKERFSLILESASTNQTSMYLCASSIRTGGVKTEAFFGQGTRLTVV.

This rearrangement joins TRBV6-5 to TRBJ2-1, with 12 bases that match TRBD2. Per the germline V gene, CDR1 is MNHEY and CDR2 is SVGAGI. The V gene end was trimmed by 6 bases and the J gene end by 5 bases; junction bases not matched to a gene: 5. The CDR3 extends over 15 amino acids. The CDR3 spells CASSRTSGVNNEQFF. CDR3 nucleotides: TGTGCCAGCAGCCGGACTAGCGGGGTCAACAATGAGCAGTTCTTC.

The V call is TRBV4-1, the J call TRBJ2-3, with 13 bases identical to TRBD2. The CDR3 runs 17 residues. CDR1 MGHRA and CDR2 YSYEKL come from the germline V gene. The V gene end was trimmed by 1 base and the J gene end by 4 bases; junction bases not matched to a gene: 5. CDR3 region: CASSQGLAGGEADTQYF. CDR3 DNA: TGCGCCAGCAGCCAAGGACTAGCGGGAGGAGAAGCAGATACGCAGTATTTT.

The V call is TRBV5-1, the J call TRBJ1-1; TRBD1 matches at 7 bases. Trimming removed 4 bases from V and 8 bases from J; junction bases left unmatched: 11. The CDR3 runs to 14 residues. CDR1 is SGHRS and CDR2 is YFSETQ in the germline V gene. This chain's CDR3 is CASSPTTGSLEAFF. The CDR3 bases are TGCGCCAGCAGCCCAACGACAGGGTCGTTGGAAGCTTTCTTT.